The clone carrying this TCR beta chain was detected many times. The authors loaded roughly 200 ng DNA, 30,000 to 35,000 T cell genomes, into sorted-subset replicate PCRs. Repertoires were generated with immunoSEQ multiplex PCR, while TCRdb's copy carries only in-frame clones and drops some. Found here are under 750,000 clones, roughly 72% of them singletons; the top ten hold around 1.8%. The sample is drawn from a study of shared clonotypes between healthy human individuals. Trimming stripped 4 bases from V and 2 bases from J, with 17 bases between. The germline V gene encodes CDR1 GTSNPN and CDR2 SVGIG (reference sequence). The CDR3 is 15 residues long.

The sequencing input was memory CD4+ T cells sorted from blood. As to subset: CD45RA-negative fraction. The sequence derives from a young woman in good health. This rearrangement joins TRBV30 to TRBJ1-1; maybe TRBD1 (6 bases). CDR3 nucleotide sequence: TGTGCCTGGAATCCCGTTCAGGGGACAAACACTGAAGCTTTCTTT. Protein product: CAWNPVQGTNTEAFF. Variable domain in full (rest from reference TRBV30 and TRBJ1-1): SQTIHQWPATLVQPVGSPLSLECTVEGTSNPNLYWYRQAAGRGLQLLFYSVGIGQISSEVPQNLSASRPQDRQFILSSKKLLLSDSGFYLCAWNPVQGTNTEAFFGQGTRLTVV.